These 27 T cell receptor beta chains came from one sample sequenced in a study of blood T cell repertoires in COVID-19. Assay used: immunoSEQ multiplex PCR; TCRdb lists only in-frame clones, some missing. The sample lists 400,000 to 450,000 clones; around nine tenths were seen once. The sample was peripheral blood. Receptors were obtained from a young man with COVID-19, enrolled during active disease.

The chain links TRBV13 to TRBJ2-4; 7 nucleotides match TRBD2. The germline gives CDR1 PRHDT, CDR2 FYEKMQ (reference sequence). The V segment lost 5 bases and the J segment 8 bases; nucleotides outside the gene matches: 9. The CDR3 is 14 amino acids. The CDR3 DNA follows: TGTGCCAGCAGCCAGGGAGGGCCTGGCGACATTCAGTACTTC. Translation: CASSQGGPGDIQYF.

V and J are TRBV5-1 and TRBJ2-3, with D unclear. V was shortened by 2 bases and J by 5 bases, with 15 bases between the two germline ends. CDR1 is SGHRS and CDR2 is YFSETQ in the germline V gene. The CDR3 has 15 residues. Here the CDR3 DNA reads TGCGCCAGCAGCTTCGGAGCCACCGGTGGAGATACGCAGTATTTT. This codes for CASSFGATGGDTQYF.

CDR3 nucleotide sequence: TGTGCCAGCAGTGAGAGGACAGGGGGCGCGGACGAGCAGTACTTC. Its protein is CASSERTGGADEQYF. The chain carries TRBV2 and TRBJ2-7; 11 positions agree with TRBD1. Trimming cost V 3 bases and J 5 bases; bases outside gene matches: 6. CDR3 size: 15 residues. CDR1 and CDR2 from the germline V gene are SNHLY and FYNNEI.

V gene TRBV19 combines with J gene TRBJ2-2; D remains ambiguous. The CDR3 totals 12 residues. Trimming removed 1 base at V and 8 bases at J, with 5 bases between. Germline values: CDR1 LNHDA, CDR2 SQIVND (reference sequence). The DNA for the CDR3 is TGTGCCAGTAGTATAGTCGAGGGGGAGCTGTTTTTT. It translates to CASSIVEGELFF.

V is TRBV7-9 and J is TRBJ2-2; 7 nucleotides line up with TRBD2. Germline V CDR1 and CDR2: SEHNR, FQNEAQ (reference sequence). CDR3 size: 17 residues. With V trimmed by 5 bases and J by 2 bases, 11 bases remained unmatched. This CDR3 is CASSPWGGNRNTGELFF. The CDR3 bases are TGTGCCAGCAGCCCCTGGGGGGGAAACAGAAACACCGGGGAGCTGTTTTTT.

CDR3 protein: CASGQALTEAFF. As DNA, the CDR3 is TGTGCCAGCGGTCAGGCTCTAACAGAAGCTTTCTTT. V is TRBV12-3 or TRBV12-4 and J is TRBJ1-1; no clear D gene. The CDR3 is 12 amino acids. The germline V and J ends were trimmed by 8 bases and 8 bases, with 15 bases remaining between them.

The V call is TRBV9, the J call TRBJ1-1; 8 nucleotides agree with TRBD1. Germline assignment: CDR1 SGDLS and CDR2 YYNGEE. The CDR3 consists of 13 residues. Trimming at V came to 0 bases and at J to 7 bases, leaving 2 bases not matched to a gene. The CDR3 nucleotides are TGTGCCAGCAGCGTAGGGACAGGGAATGAAGCTTTCTTT. It is translated as CASSVGTGNEAFF. Looking up the rest from reference TRBV9 and TRBJ1-1 gives the full variable domain: DSGVTQTPKHLITATGQRVTLRCSPRSGDLSVYWYQQSLDQGLQFLIQYYNGEERAKGNILERFSAQQFPDLHSELNLSSLELGDSALYFCASSVGTGNEAFFGQGTRLTVV.

J is TRBJ2-3 and V is TRBV28, with unresolved D. Trimming cost V 3 bases and J 7 bases, with 5 bases left between them. The germline V gene has CDR1 MDHEN and CDR2 SYDVKM. The CDR3 contains 11 residues. The CDR3 DNA follows: TGTGCCAGCAGTTTTAGCTATACGCAGTATTTT. This codes for CASSFSYTQYF.

V is TRBV7-2 and J is TRBJ2-7; unclear D gene. The germline V and J ends were trimmed by 5 bases and 0 bases, with 11 bases remaining between them. The CDR3 has 14 residues. The germline CDR1 and CDR2 sequences are SGHTA and FQGNSA. The CDR3 nucleotides read TGTGCCAGCAGCCCCCAGGCAAGCTCCTACGAGCAGTACTTC. Translation gives CASSPQASSYEQYF.

The V gene is TRBV28, the J gene TRBJ2-7; TRBD1 matches at 7 bases. The CDR3 runs to 17 residues. V was pared by 1 base and J by 1 base, with 10 bases of the junction left unmatched. Germline V gives CDR1 MDHEN, CDR2 SYDVKM. Here the CDR3 reads CASSLLQGYTGSYEQYF. In nucleotides, the CDR3 is TGTGCCAGCAGTTTATTACAGGGGTATACCGGGTCCTACGAGCAGTACTTC.

The chain carries TRBV11-2 and TRBJ1-1, with D hard to call. Germline values: CDR1 SGHAT, CDR2 FQNNGV. V was trimmed by 1 base and J by 0 bases, leaving 12 bases between them. The CDR3 is made up of 16 amino acids. CDR3 nucleotides: TGTGCCAGCAGCTTAGGACACGGCGTCATGAACACTGAAGCTTTCTTT. The encoded protein is CASSLGHGVMNTEAFF.

The DNA of the CDR3 is TGTGCCTGGAGTCCTGACAGGGCCTCCTACGAGCAGTACTTC. Protein sequence: CAWSPDRASYEQYF. This chain uses TRBV30 with TRBJ2-7; 7 bases are shared with TRBD1. The CDR3 length is 14 residues. Unmatched junction bases numbered 4, after V lost 2 bases and J lost 0 bases. Germline CDR1 is GTSNPN and CDR2 is SVGIG (reference sequence).

The rearrangement joins TRBV19 to TRBJ2-1; D might be TRBD2 (6 bases). The germline V gene has CDR1 LNHDA and CDR2 SQIVND (reference sequence). Trimming stripped 3 bases from V and 1 base from J, with 13 bases between. CDR3 length: 16 residues. The CDR3 DNA reads as TGTGCCAGTAGTATGTCGGCGGGGCGTTCCTACAATGAGCAGTTCTTC. Amino acid sequence: CASSMSAGRSYNEQFF.

The rearrangement links TRBV9 to TRBJ1-6, with TRBD1 identical over 9 bases. V shed 3 bases, J shed 10 bases, and the junction held 8 bases outside the gene matches. Germline assignment: CDR1 SGDLS and CDR2 YYNGEE. The CDR3 loop spans 15 amino acids. The CDR3 sequence: CASSGGQGGRSPLHF. CDR3 nucleotides: TGTGCCAGCAGCGGGGGACAGGGAGGTAGGTCACCCCTCCACTTT. Full variable domain (outside the CDR3, taken from reference TRBV9 and TRBJ1-6): DSGVTQTPKHLITATGQRVTLRCSPRSGDLSVYWYQQSLDQGLQFLIQYYNGEERAKGNILERFSAQQFPDLHSELNLSSLELGDSALYFCASSGGQGGRSPLHFGNGTRLTVT.

The chain carries TRBV7-8 and TRBJ1-1, with a possible D match to TRBD1 (6 bases). The CDR3 covers 13 residues. Germline lookup yields CDR1 SGHVS and CDR2 FQNEAQ. V lost 4 bases and J 10 bases, leaving 16 bases between the germline ends. This CDR3 is CASSSGGRVGAFF. The CDR3 bases are TGTGCCAGCAGCTCTGGGGGCAGGGTAGGAGCTTTCTTT.

This clone was seen just once. The J gene is TRBJ1-1, the V gene TRBV13; D unclear. CDR1 is PRHDT, CDR2 FYEKMQ, per germline (reference sequence). The V gene lost 3 bases and the J gene lost 4 bases, with 30 bases spanning the gap. This CDR3 comprises 20 residues. For the CDR3, the DNA is TGTGCCAGCAGCTTCGCTTTGGCGTCAGGCGAAGGTACGAGCGGCACTGAAGCTTTCTTT. It encodes CASSFALASGEGTSGTEAFF.

This clone appeared a single time. The genes are TRBV5-1 and TRBJ2-3, with 11 bases aligning to TRBD2. The V segment lost 1 base and the J segment 3 bases; nucleotides outside the gene matches: 4. The V gene's germline CDR1 is SGHRS and CDR2 YFSETQ. This CDR3 is 16 amino acids long. The CDR3 region is CASSLTSGSLTDTQYF. The CDR3 DNA sequence: TGCGCCAGCAGCTTGACTAGCGGGAGTTTGACAGATACGCAGTATTTT.

The genes are TRBV7-9 and TRBJ1-4; D perhaps matches TRBD1 (5 bases). CDR3 length: 13 amino acids. Germline CDR1 SEHNR, CDR2 FQNEAQ (reference sequence). V lost 2 bases, J lost 8 bases, and 9 bases lay in between. The DNA for the CDR3 is TGTGCCAGCAGCTTAAAGACAGACGAAAAACTGTTTTTT. It translates to CASSLKTDEKLFF.

The chain combines TRBV18 with TRBJ2-5, with 9 nucleotides matching TRBD1. Germline V lookup: CDR1 KGHSH, CDR2 LQKENI. V trimming: 0 bases; J trimming: 4 bases; junction bases outside the gene matches: 3. CDR3 length: 15 residues. The CDR3 loop reads CASSPPGQGIETQYF. CDR3 DNA sequence: TGTGCCAGCTCACCACCGGGACAGGGTATAGAGACCCAGTACTTC.

The chain is built from TRBV6-5 and TRBJ2-5, with 10 bases lining up with TRBD2. CDR3 length: 14 residues. Germline values: CDR1 MNHEY, CDR2 SVGAGI. V shed 10 bases, J shed 0 bases, and the junction held 5 bases outside the gene matches. DNA for the CDR3: TGTGCCACCCAAGCGGGGGGGTACCAAGAGACCCAGTACTTC. Translated, it gives CATQAGGYQETQYF.

The genes are TRBV6-5 and TRBJ2-3; 9 bases align to TRBD1. This CDR3 has 13 amino acids. CDR1 is MNHEY, CDR2 SVGAGI, per germline. The V segment lost 6 bases and the J segment 4 bases; nucleotides outside the gene matches: 2. CDR3 loop: CASRRTGADTQYF. CDR3 sequence (DNA): TGTGCCAGCAGACGGACAGGGGCAGATACGCAGTATTTT.

This rearrangement joins TRBV5-4 to TRBJ2-5, with TRBD2 as a possible D gene (6 bases). The CDR3 totals 14 residues. Germline assignment: CDR1 SGHNT and CDR2 YYREEE (reference sequence). V was shortened by 4 bases and J by 4 bases, with 14 bases between the two germline ends. The CDR3 region has the DNA TGTGCCAGCAGCATTGGAGGGCTTGGAGAGACCCAGTACTTC. This translates into CASSIGGLGETQYF.

The chain links TRBV30 to TRBJ2-3; 8 bases line up with TRBD2. The V and J ends lost 2 bases and 2 bases, in that order; junction bases with no gene match: 6. The CDR3 has 15 amino acids. The germline CDR1 and CDR2 sequences are GTSNPN and SVGIG (reference sequence). CDR3 in amino acids: CAWSPGGGPTDTQYF. The CDR3 DNA reads as TGTGCCTGGAGTCCCGGGGGGGGCCCCACAGATACGCAGTATTTT.

V gene TRBV7-9 combines with J gene TRBJ2-7, with D tentatively TRBD1 (5 bases). The CDR3 totals 14 residues. Germline values: CDR1 SEHNR, CDR2 FQNEAQ (reference sequence). Trimming removed 5 bases from V and 6 bases from J, with 17 bases in between. CDR3 nucleotide sequence: TGTGCCAGCAGCCATCTCGCCGTGGGGCCCGAGCAGTACTTC. Translating it yields CASSHLAVGPEQYF.

V is TRBV18 and J is TRBJ2-1; no clear D. The V end lost 6 bases, the J end lost 0 bases, and 6 bases lay between the germline ends. There are 13 residues in the CDR3. Germline loops: CDR1 KGHSH, CDR2 LQKENI. The DNA of the CDR3 is TGTGCCAGCTCCTCCAGCTCCTACAATGAGCAGTTCTTC. Its translation: CASSSSSYNEQFF.

The chain links TRBV4-2 to TRBJ1-1; D possibly corresponds to TRBD1 (6 bases). Germline CDR1 and CDR2: LGHNA and YNFKEQ. V lost 2 bases, J lost 4 bases, and 14 bases lay in between. The CDR3 sequence is 15 residues long. CDR3 sequence: CASSQFQGSFTEAFF. CDR3 nucleotide sequence: TGTGCCAGCAGCCAATTCCAGGGGAGTTTCACTGAAGCTTTCTTT.

This chain links TRBV10-3 with TRBJ2-2; D unclear. The CDR3 consists of 14 residues. V was shortened by 2 bases and J by 4 bases, with 8 bases between the two germline ends. Germline values: CDR1 ENHRY, CDR2 SYGVKD. The CDR3 DNA reads as TGTGCCATCAGTGAGCCCGGCGGCACCGGGGAGCTGTTTTTT. Translation gives CAISEPGGTGELFF.